This T cell receptor (beta chain) was profiled in a study of blood T cell repertoires in COVID-19. Turning to the study itself: The United States, Italy and Spain supplied acute and convalescent COVID-19 samples.

Assay: immunoSEQ multiplex PCR; the TCRdb copy retains only in-frame clones and omits some. The sample gives 55,000 to 75,000 clones, over 60% of which show up once; around 4.9% is in the top ten. This CDR3 contains 16 residues. Germline V gene lookup returns CDR1 LNHDA and CDR2 SQIVND (reference sequence). Deletions cut 3 bases from V and 2 bases from J, with 14 bases between. The chain recombines TRBV19 with TRBJ1-5, with D possibly TRBD1 on 5 matching bases. The sequence came from a woman in her 70s with COVID-19, enrolled during active disease. Sequencing used peripheral blood. The CDR3 DNA follows: TGTGCCAGTAGTATGACAGCAGGGAACGGCAATCAGCCCCAGCATTTT. Translation gives CASSMTAGNGNQPQHF.